One and the same sample provided the 19 T cell receptor beta chains below, sequenced in a study of T cells in Graves' hyperthyroidism and ophthalmopathy. Template material for amplifying TCR beta CDR3 regions consisted of RNA transcripts. HTBI primers were used for first-round RT-PCR of the TCR CDR3. TCRdb recomputed calls from the multiplex PCR reads with MiXCR, one row per CDR3 protein. The data contain about 96,000 distinct CDR3 sequences, around 50% of them singletons. Sequenced input: blood. These receptors came from a woman aged 35 to 49 with Graves' hyperthyroidism.

This clonotype was observed a few times. This chain joins TRBV27 and TRBJ2-5; possibly TRBD1 or TRBD2 for D (5 bases each). CDR1 and CDR2 from the germline V gene are MNHEY and SMNVEV (reference sequence). Trimming removed 3 bases from V and 5 bases from J, with 10 bases in between. The CDR3 runs 13 residues. The CDR3, as DNA: TGTGCCAGCAGTTTTACGGGGCGGGAGACCCAGTACTTC. It translates to CASSFTGRETQYF.

This chain joins TRBV25-1 and TRBJ1-2; D not resolved. Germline CDR1 reads MGHDK; CDR2 reads SYGVNS. V lost 7 bases and J lost 4, with 7 bases in between. The CDR3 runs 11 residues. This CDR3 reads CASKDTYGYTF. CDR3 coding DNA: TGTGCCAGCAAAGACACCTATGGCTACACCTTC.

Ten or more counts support this clonotype. The chain recombines TRBV7-2 with TRBJ2-7, with 9 bases identical to TRBD1. Germline V lookup: CDR1 SGHTA, CDR2 FQGNSA. Trimming at V came to 8 bases and at J to 7 bases, leaving 15 bases not matched to a gene. The CDR3 consists of 15 residues. The CDR3 region is CASSLPGTGNLEQYF. The CDR3 DNA sequence: TGTGCCAGCTCACTACCCGGGACAGGGAATTTGGAGCAGTACTTC. Variable domain in full (rest from reference TRBV7-2 and TRBJ2-7): GAGVSQSPSNKVTEKGKDVELRCDPISGHTALYWYRQSLGQGLEFLIYFQGNSAPDKSGLPSDRFSAERTGGSVSTLTIQRTQQEDSAVYLCASSLPGTGNLEQYFGPGTRLTVT.

This clonotype has just one count. A read error is likely, as this CDR3 ends without the conserved phenylalanine or tryptophan. The DNA for the CDR3 is TGTGCCAGCAGCTTTGCGAGGAGCGGGAGGGTTTCCTACGAGCAGTACTCC. Amino acid sequence: CASSFARSGRVSYEQYS. This chain uses TRBV2 with TRBJ2-7, with 10 bases that match TRBD2. Per the germline V gene, CDR1 is SNHLY and CDR2 is FYNNEI. The CDR3 totals 17 residues. V lost 6 bases and J lost 1; bases outside the gene matches: 12.

V gene TRBV2 combines with J gene TRBJ1-2; a possible D gene is TRBD1 (5 bases). The CDR3 loop spans 16 amino acids. Trimming stripped 3 bases from V and 4 bases from J, with 18 bases between. Germline V gene sequence: CDR1 SNHLY, CDR2 FYNNEI. The CDR3 here is CASSEFGQGRPYGYTF. CDR3 nucleotide sequence: TGTGCCAGCAGTGAGTTCGGGCAGGGTAGACCCTATGGCTACACCTTC. The whole variable domain, remainder taken from reference TRBV2 and TRBJ1-2, is EPEVTQTPSHQVTQMGQEVILRCVPISNHLYFYWYRQILGQKVEFLVSFYNNEISEKSEIFDDQFSVERPDGSNFTLKIRSTKLEDSAMYFCASSEFGQGRPYGYTFGSGTRLTVV.

This clonotype was seen a single time. The chain joins TRBV29-1 to TRBJ1-2, with D possibly matching TRBD1 (6 bases). The V gene lost 8 bases and the J gene lost 4 bases, with 14 bases spanning the gap. Germline assignment: CDR1 SQVTM and CDR2 ANQGSEA. The CDR3 loop spans 12 amino acids. In DNA form, the CDR3 reads TGCAGCTCCGTAGGGGGAGCCTATGGCTACACCTTC. Its protein product is CSSVGGAYGYTF.

The genes are TRBV20-1 and TRBJ2-5; no definite D call. From germline, CDR1 is DFQATT and CDR2 SNEGSKA (reference sequence). The CDR3 sequence is 13 residues long. Trimming cost V 2 bases and J 10 bases, with 17 bases left between them. The CDR3 loop is CSARPNLGWDQYF. The CDR3 DNA is TGCAGTGCTAGACCTAATCTAGGGTGGGACCAGTACTTC.

The genes are TRBV20-1 and TRBJ1-2, with D maybe TRBD1 (5 bases). Germline V gene sequence: CDR1 DFQATT, CDR2 SNEGSKA (reference sequence). The CDR3 loop spans 10 amino acids. This CDR3 reads CSAAGDGYTF. As DNA, the CDR3 is TGCAGCGCCGCGGGGGATGGCTACACCTTC.

This sequence joins TRBV20-1 and TRBJ2-5; 9 bases fit TRBD2. Germline-derived CDR1 and CDR2 are DFQATT and SNEGSKA (reference sequence). The CDR3 consists of 14 residues. Trimming at V came to 2 bases and at J to 4 bases, leaving 5 bases not matched to a gene. CDR3 sequence (DNA): TGCAGTGCTAGACCTAGCGGGAACGGAGAGACCCAGTACTTC. Protein: CSARPSGNGETQYF.

This rearrangement joins TRBV7-2 to TRBJ2-7; unclear D gene. The V and J ends lost 1 base and 9 bases respectively, with 13 bases between them. The CDR3 runs 13 residues. Germline CDR1 reads SGHTA; CDR2 reads FQGNSA. CDR3: CASSLVLPGGQYF. The CDR3 DNA reads as TGTGCCAGCAGCTTAGTTCTCCCGGGCGGGCAGTACTTC.

This clonotype was observed a single time. J is TRBJ2-1 and V is TRBV15, with 7 bases aligning to TRBD1. This CDR3 region has 13 residues. In germline, CDR1 is LNHNV, CDR2 YYDKDF (reference sequence). After removal of 3 bases from V and 7 bases from J, the junction contained 3 bases not matched to a gene. The DNA of the CDR3 is TGTGCCACCAGCAGCACAGGGGTGAATGAGCAGTTCTTC. Translation gives CATSSTGVNEQFF.

The DNA of the CDR3 is TGTGCCAGCAGTGCTAGACACAGGGGGCTTGGAAACACCATATATTTT. As protein: CASSARHRGLGNTIYF. The V call is TRBV11-1, the J call TRBJ1-3; TRBD1 matches 9 bases. The CDR3 is 16 amino acids. V dropped 6 bases and J dropped 3; count of bases not matched to a gene: 9. CDR1 SGHAT and CDR2 FQDESV come from the germline V gene (reference sequence).

The sample holds many counts of this clonotype. The chain employs TRBV5-6 and TRBJ2-2; tentatively, D is TRBD1 (6 bases). Trimming stripped 1 base from V and 3 bases from J, with 10 bases between. Germline V CDR1 and CDR2: SGHDT, YYEEEE. The CDR3 loop spans 15 amino acids. CDR3 loop: CASSLQDRYTGELFF. Written as DNA, the CDR3 is TGTGCCAGCAGCTTGCAGGACAGATACACCGGGGAGCTGTTTTTT.

This clonotype was found many times. The chain employs TRBV7-9 and TRBJ1-5; D unresolved. Germline CDR1 SEHNR, CDR2 FQNEAQ (reference sequence). There are 13 residues in the CDR3. The V and J ends lost 5 bases and 5 bases respectively, with 10 bases between them. CDR3 protein: CASSLGRDQPQHF. The CDR3 DNA is TGTGCCAGCAGCCTAGGGAGGGATCAGCCCCAGCATTTT.

Comments on this clonotype: This may come from a read error, since a much larger clone is one base off. This chain links TRBV5-1 with TRBJ2-5, with D unclear. The CDR3 length is 17 residues. Germline V gene sequence: CDR1 SGHRS, CDR2 YFSETQ. V dropped 2 bases and J dropped 2 bases, with 19 bases sitting between them. Here the CDR3 DNA reads TGCGCCAGCAGCTTCTCCCGGGCAGGATCGGTACAAGAGACCCAGTACTTC. This translates into CASSFSRAGSVQETQYF.

In its sample, this clonotype was seen many times. CDR3 residues: CASSTAYEQYF. The CDR3 coding sequence is TGCGCCAGCAGCACTGCTTACGAGCAGTACTTC. The chain couples TRBV5-1 to TRBJ2-7; D not resolved. V was cut by 4 bases and J by 4 bases, with 6 bases left in between. This CDR3 spans 11 amino acids. The V gene's germline CDR1 is SGHRS and CDR2 YFSETQ. The full variable domain, its missing parts supplied by reference TRBV5-1 and TRBJ2-7, is KAGVTQTPRYLIKTRGQQVTLSCSPISGHRSVSWYQQTPGQGLQFLFEYFSETQRNKGNFPGRFSGRQFSNSRSEMNVSTLELGDSALYLCASSTAYEQYFGPGTRLTVT.

The chain carries TRBV20-1 and TRBJ2-3; tentative D call: TRBD1 (6 bases). This CDR3 is 16 amino acids long. Trimming removed 3 bases at V and 2 bases at J, with 18 bases between. CDR1 and CDR2 (germline): DFQATT, SNEGSKA (reference sequence). The CDR3 protein is CSASVTGSVSTDTQYF. CDR3 nucleotides: TGCAGTGCTAGCGTTACAGGGAGCGTTTCCACAGATACGCAGTATTTT.

This clonotype has just a few counts. This chain's CDR3 is CASSSWGGDTQYF. CDR3 DNA: TGTGCCAGCAGCTCTTGGGGGGGGGATACGCAGTATTTT. The V gene is TRBV7-9, the J gene TRBJ2-3; 7 nucleotides match TRBD2. Germline V gene lookup returns CDR1 SEHNR and CDR2 FQNEAQ (reference sequence). Trimming took 4 bases from V and 6 from J; bases not matched to a gene: 4. CDR3 size: 13 residues.

J is TRBJ2-5 and V is TRBV29-1; 12 nucleotides align to TRBD1. CDR1 and CDR2 (germline): SQVTM, ANQGSEA. V shed 6 bases, J shed 4 bases, and the junction held 6 bases outside the gene matches. The length of the CDR3 is 14 residues. CDR3 DNA: TGCAGCGTCCCCGGGACAGGGGGCGGAGAGACCCAGTACTTC. This gives the protein CSVPGTGGGETQYF.